The 10 T cell receptor beta chains given below trace back to one sample, sequenced in a study of blood T cells in healthy people across ages. A sample-barcoded 5' primer and a J-beta primer mix were used in a second PCR of roughly 7 to 12 cycles. MiXCR, applied by TCRdb to the 5' RACE reads, yields one record per CDR3 protein. The sample yields some 1.6 million distinct CDR3 sequences, almost 35% seen once. The sequenced material came from blood. The source of these receptors is a woman aged 25 to 39 in good health.

This clonotype was recorded a few times. This rearrangement joins TRBV6-1 to TRBJ2-7; D uncertain. CDR3 length: 12 residues. Germline CDR1 is MNHNS and CDR2 is SASEGT. V was cut by 3 bases and J by 8 bases, with 11 bases left in between. The CDR3 region is CASSESTNQQYF. In nucleotides, the CDR3 is TGTGCCAGCAGTGAGAGTACTAACCAGCAGTACTTC.

Note on this clonotype: One end of the junction fails to match germline, which may point to a read error. The V and J genes are TRBV9 and TRBJ2-1; D assignment may be TRBD1 or TRBD2 (5 bases each). Germline lookup yields CDR1 SGDLS and CDR2 YYNGEE. CDR3 length equals 18 residues. Here the CDR3 DNA reads TGTGCCGGCAGCCCCGGGACGTCAATGTCCCGGGCCTACAATGAGCAGTTCTTC. This translates into CAGSPGTSMSRAYNEQFF. Looking up the rest from reference TRBV9 and TRBJ2-1 gives the full variable domain: DSGVTQTPKHLITATGQRVTLRCSPRSGDLSVYWYQQSLDQGLQFLIQYYNGEERAKGNILERFSAQQFPDLHSELNLSSLELGDSALYFCAGSPGTSMSRAYNEQFFGPGTRLTVL.

CDR3 sequence reads: CASSLGRGADDNEQFF. As DNA, the CDR3 is TGTGCCAGCAGCTTAGGTCGGGGGGCCGATGACAATGAGCAGTTCTTC. The V and J genes are TRBV11-3 and TRBJ2-1, with D perhaps matching TRBD2 (7 bases). This CDR3 has 16 amino acids. Per the germline V gene, CDR1 is SGHNT and CDR2 is YENEEA. Between the trimmed V and J ends, which lost 1 base and 5 bases, there was a span of 15 bases. The full variable domain, with the rest looked up from reference TRBV11-3 and TRBJ2-1, is EAGVVQSPRYKIIEKKQPVAFWCNPISGHNTLYWYLQNLGQGPELLIRYENEEAVDDSQLPKDRFSAERLKGVDSTLKIQPAELGDSAVYLCASSLGRGADDNEQFFGPGTRLTVL.

V and J are TRBV7-2 and TRBJ2-5; D remains ambiguous. Germline CDR1 reads SGHTA; CDR2 reads FQGNSA. Deletions cut 1 base from V and 10 bases from J, with 10 bases between. The CDR3 covers 12 residues. CDR3 DNA: TGTGCCAGCAGCTTAGTAGGCCTTTACCAGTACTTC. Amino acids: CASSLVGLYQYF.

This clonotype appeared a few times. This rearrangement joins TRBV4-1 to TRBJ2-7, with D unresolved. The ends were cut back, 0 bases at V and 0 bases at J, with 9 bases in the middle. Germline CDR1 MGHRA, CDR2 YSYEKL. The CDR3 is 15 residues long. CDR3 sequence (DNA): TGCGCCAGCAGCCAAGAGAGCGTAGGCTCCTACGAGCAGTACTTC. This codes for CASSQESVGSYEQYF.

V usage is TRBV9 and J usage is TRBJ2-3; possibly TRBD2 for D (7 bases). Trimming cost V 7 bases and J 6 bases, with 18 bases left between them. Germline V gene sequence: CDR1 SGDLS, CDR2 YYNGEE. This CDR3 spans 14 amino acids. The CDR3 loop reads CASGKWGGQDTQYF. The DNA for the CDR3 is TGTGCCAGCGGCAAGTGGGGGGGCCAGGATACGCAGTATTTT.

This clonotype was counted a few times. The chain uses TRBV3-1 and TRBJ1-4; 7 nucleotides align to TRBD1. Germline V gene data show CDR1 as LGHDT and CDR2 as YNNKEL (reference sequence). The trim removed 0 bases at V and 4 bases at J, leaving 5 bases unmatched. The CDR3 extends over 16 amino acids. The CDR3 sequence: CASSQEAQGDNEKLFF. CDR3 sequence (DNA): TGTGCCAGCAGCCAAGAAGCCCAGGGGGATAATGAAAAACTGTTTTTT.

The chain couples TRBV27 to TRBJ1-2; no clear D. Trimming cost V 6 bases and J 6 bases, with 14 bases left between them. The CDR3 sequence is 13 residues long. Germline V gene lookup returns CDR1 MNHEY and CDR2 SMNVEV (reference sequence). CDR3 bases: TGTGCCAGCAGAAGGACCGAGGGTAATGGCTACACCTTC. Its translation is CASRRTEGNGYTF.

A remark on this clonotype: A read error may produce the germline difference seen at one junction end. This chain connects TRBV4-1 to TRBJ2-7; D unclear. The CDR3 sequence is 13 residues long. CDR1 is MGHRA, CDR2 YSYEKL, per germline. CDR3 nucleotide sequence: TGCGCCAGCAGCCAAGAAGTCACCTACGAGCAGCACTTC. It is translated as CASSQEVTYEQHF.

This clonotype was counted between two and nine times. The chain carries TRBV20-1 and TRBJ1-2; unclear D gene. V shed 6 bases and J shed 9 bases, with 14 bases lying between them. Germline CDR1 DFQATT, CDR2 SNEGSKA (reference sequence). The CDR3 extends over 11 amino acids. The CDR3 bases are TGCAGTGCCCTGAACACCGGGCGCTACACCTTC. Translating it yields CSALNTGRYTF.